Listed below are T cell receptor beta chains from one sample, sequenced in a study of T cell repertoires in cytomegalovirus infection. A single record per CDR3 protein comes from TCRdb applying MiXCR to the reads. The data hold about 340,000 distinct CDR3 sequences, with 25% to 35% observed a single time. Their antigens remain unidentified. Here the sequenced sample was cultured PBMCs, taken from culture after CMV antigen stimulation. The receptors originated from a human donor in good health (CMV status not recorded). Some clones in this sample may be carry-over from other donors' samples. The CDR3 runs from the conserved cysteine through the conserved F or W. Each record gives: J gene, clone size, D gene, V gene, CDR3 protein, CDR3 DNA. D genes are given only for firm matches. For some rows the clone size is stated as once, few or many, or as a class when expanded; others skip it.

j_call: TRBJ2-3; clone_size: .; d_call: .; v_call: TRBV7-2; cdr3_aa: CASSIRGADTQYF; cdr3_nt: TGTGCCAGCAGCATCAGAGGGGCAGATACGCAGTATTTT
j_call: TRBJ1-4; clone_size: few; d_call: .; v_call: TRBV5-1; cdr3_aa: CASSLEGTTNEKLFF; cdr3_nt: TGCGCCAGCAGCTTGGAAGGGACAACTAATGAAAAACTGTTTTTT
j_call: TRBJ2-7; clone_size: .; d_call: .; v_call: TRBV9; cdr3_aa: CASSVGGAHSYEQYF; cdr3_nt: TGTGCCAGCAGCGTAGGGGGTGCCCACTCCTACGAGCAGTACTTC
j_call: TRBJ1-5; clone_size: few; d_call: .; v_call: TRBV2; cdr3_aa: CASSQQRTNQPQHF; cdr3_nt: TGTGCCAGCAGCCAACAGCGGACCAATCAGCCCCAGCATTTT
j_call: TRBJ1-2; clone_size: .; d_call: .; v_call: TRBV3-1; cdr3_aa: CASGPTNLNYGYTF; cdr3_nt: TGTGCCAGCGGACCAACCAACCTTAACTATGGCTACACCTTC
j_call: TRBJ1-2; clone_size: few; d_call: .; v_call: TRBV7-2; cdr3_aa: CASSQGRLRGYTF; cdr3_nt: TGTGCCAGCAGCCAGGGACGACTGAGGGGCTACACCTTC
j_call: TRBJ2-3; clone_size: .; d_call: .; v_call: TRBV6-1; cdr3_aa: CASSEGAGSSTDTQYF; cdr3_nt: TGTGCCAGCAGTGAAGGGGCAGGTTCTAGCACAGATACGCAGTATTTT
j_call: TRBJ1-5; clone_size: once; d_call: .; v_call: TRBV6-2/TRBV6-3; cdr3_aa: CASRRGVSNQPQHF; cdr3_nt: TGTGCCAGCAGGAGGGGGGTTAGCAATCAGCCCCAGCATTTT
j_call: TRBJ2-1; clone_size: few; d_call: .; v_call: TRBV4-1; cdr3_aa: CASSQDLDREREFF; cdr3_nt: TGTGCCAGCAGCCAAGATCTTGACCGGGAGAGGGAGTTCTTC
j_call: TRBJ2-1; clone_size: .; d_call: TRBD2; v_call: TRBV15; cdr3_aa: CATSYGLAGDEQFF; cdr3_nt: TGTGCCACCAGCTACGGACTAGCGGGAGATGAGCAGTTCTTC
j_call: TRBJ2-5; clone_size: .; d_call: .; v_call: TRBV20-1; cdr3_aa: CSARTWTEETQYF; cdr3_nt: TGCAGTGCTAGAACTTGGACAGAAGAGACCCAGTACTTC
j_call: TRBJ2-7; clone_size: few; d_call: .; v_call: TRBV27; cdr3_aa: CASSFGREYEQYF; cdr3_nt: TGTGCCAGCAGTTTCGGCAGGGAATACGAGCAGTACTTC
j_call: TRBJ1-1; clone_size: .; d_call: .; v_call: TRBV6-2/TRBV6-3; cdr3_aa: CASSYSTRRTEAFF; cdr3_nt: TGTGCCAGCAGTTACTCGACCCGTCGGACTGAAGCTTTCTTT
j_call: TRBJ2-7; clone_size: .; d_call: .; v_call: TRBV7-4; cdr3_aa: CASGRGAYYEQYF; cdr3_nt: TGTGCCAGCGGACGGGGGGCCTACTACGAGCAGTACTTC
j_call: TRBJ2-1; clone_size: .; d_call: .; v_call: TRBV20-1; cdr3_aa: CSARGSRKSSYNEQFF; cdr3_nt: TGCAGTGCTAGAGGATCGCGGAAGAGCTCCTACAATGAGCAGTTCTTC
j_call: TRBJ2-1; clone_size: few; d_call: TRBD2; v_call: TRBV7-2; cdr3_aa: CASSSTGTNYNEQFF; cdr3_nt: TGTGCCAGCAGCTCAACCGGGACTAACTACAATGAGCAGTTCTTC
j_call: TRBJ2-2; clone_size: many; d_call: .; v_call: TRBV11-3; cdr3_aa: CASSFYTGELFF; cdr3_nt: TGTGCCAGCAGCTTTTACACCGGGGAGCTGTTTTTT